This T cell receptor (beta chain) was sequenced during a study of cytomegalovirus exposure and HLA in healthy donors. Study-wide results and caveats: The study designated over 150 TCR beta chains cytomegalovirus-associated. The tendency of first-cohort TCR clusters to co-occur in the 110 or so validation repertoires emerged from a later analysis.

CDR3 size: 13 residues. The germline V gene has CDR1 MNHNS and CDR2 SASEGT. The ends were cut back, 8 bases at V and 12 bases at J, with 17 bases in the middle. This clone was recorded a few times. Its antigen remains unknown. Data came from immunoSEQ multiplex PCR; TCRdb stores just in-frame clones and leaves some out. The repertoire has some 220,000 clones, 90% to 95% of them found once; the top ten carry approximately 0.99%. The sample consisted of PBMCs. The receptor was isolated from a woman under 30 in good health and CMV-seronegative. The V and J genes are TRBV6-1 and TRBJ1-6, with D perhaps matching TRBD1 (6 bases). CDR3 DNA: TGTGCCAGCGGGTTTAGGTACAGGGAACCCCTCCACTTT. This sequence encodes CASGFRYREPLHF.